This TCR beta chain stems from a study of metastatic and nonmetastatic thyroid tumors. Overall study context: A comparison of repertoires was made across blood and tumor or nodule tissue from malignant and benign thyroid patients. Study results and limitations: Reportedly, malignant thyroid tumors had significantly higher TCR beta diversity than benign nodules, in blood and tumor.

No patient received treatment before thyroid surgery. This clone was seen at least ten times. Its antigen is still unknown. Trimming took off 0 bases at V and 8 bases at J, with 10 bases between the two ends. This CDR3 spans 13 amino acids. Germline V gene lookup returns CDR1 LGHNA and CDR2 YSLEER. Authors' data handling: Across clinicopathological groups, CDR3 differences served as the basis for building a distant-metastasis classifier for papillary thyroid cancer. With MiXCR, TCRdb called clones anew from the PCR reads. The V and J calls follow TCRdb's processing rather than the paper's. The data contain roughly 21,000 clones, about 30% of them singletons.

This TCR was recovered from a female donor with papillary thyroid cancer or a benign thyroid nodule (not recorded which). Some clones in this sample may be carry-over from other donors' samples. The chain employs TRBV4-3 and TRBJ1-2; TRBD1 might be the D (5 bases). Input material: blood. This CDR3 reads CASSQEAGDGYTF. The CDR3 DNA is TGCGCCAGCAGCCAAGAGGCCGGGGACGGCTACACCTTC.